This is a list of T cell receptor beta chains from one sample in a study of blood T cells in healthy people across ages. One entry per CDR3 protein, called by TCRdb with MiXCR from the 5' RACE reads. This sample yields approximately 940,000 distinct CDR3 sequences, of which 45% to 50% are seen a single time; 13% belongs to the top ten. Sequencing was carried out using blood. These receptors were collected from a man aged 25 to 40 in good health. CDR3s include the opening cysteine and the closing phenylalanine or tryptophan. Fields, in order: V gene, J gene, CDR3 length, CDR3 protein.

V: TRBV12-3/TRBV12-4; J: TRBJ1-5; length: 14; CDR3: CASRPRGSNQPQHF
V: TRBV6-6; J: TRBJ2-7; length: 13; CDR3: CASSYKDNGVQYF
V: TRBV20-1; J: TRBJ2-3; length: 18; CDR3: CSAWTSGGFFISTDTQYF
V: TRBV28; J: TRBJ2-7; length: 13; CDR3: CASKRGLAYEQYF
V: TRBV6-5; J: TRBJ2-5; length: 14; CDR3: CASSPDWSQETQYF
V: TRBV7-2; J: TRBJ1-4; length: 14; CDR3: CASRKISVNEKLFF
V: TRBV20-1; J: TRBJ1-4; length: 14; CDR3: CSASPHATNEKLFF
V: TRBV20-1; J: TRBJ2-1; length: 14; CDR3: CSAERGSTIGEQFF
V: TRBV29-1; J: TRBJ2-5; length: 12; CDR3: CSAEQGGETQYF
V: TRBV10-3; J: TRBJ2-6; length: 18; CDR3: CAISGSGGRISGANVLTF
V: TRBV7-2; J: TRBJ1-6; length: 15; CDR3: CASSPNPDYNSPLHF
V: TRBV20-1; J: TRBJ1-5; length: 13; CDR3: CSASLGGDQPQHF
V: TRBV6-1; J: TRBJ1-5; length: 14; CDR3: CASSFRQNNQPQHF
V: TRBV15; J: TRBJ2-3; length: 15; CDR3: CATSRESGGSDTQYF
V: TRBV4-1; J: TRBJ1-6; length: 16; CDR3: CASSQPSGSYNSPLHF
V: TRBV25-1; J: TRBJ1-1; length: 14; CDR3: CASSDSMVNTEAFF
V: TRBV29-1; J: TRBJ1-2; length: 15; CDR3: CSVPSRTGVFDGYTF
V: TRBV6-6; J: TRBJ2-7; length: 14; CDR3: CASRGPGNSYEQYF